This TCR beta chain was recovered during a study of cytomegalovirus exposure and HLA in healthy donors. Whole-study findings and limits: On later analysis, the bulk of CMV-associated TCR beta chains appeared to be HLA-restricted. Highly shared sequence variants in one cluster were likely a sequencing artifact. Earlier analysis yielded a pattern in which most TCR beta V segments were productive about 87% or about 30% of the time. The study put 150 or so TCR beta chains on its list as cytomegalovirus-associated.

Comment on this clone: No antigen is known for it. Other DNA sequences of this sample code for an identical CDR3.

In the PCR, 60 Vbeta and 13 Jbeta primers were used. Sequenced by immunoSEQ multiplex PCR; TCRdb stores in-frame clones only, minus some. The sample holds approximately 75,000 clones, 70% to 85% seen once. The V end lost 0 bases, the J end lost 4 bases, and 7 bases lay between the germline ends. This CDR3 spans 14 amino acids. Germline V gene sequence: CDR1 MNHEY, CDR2 SVGAGI. Sequenced input: PBMCs. This clonotype was obtained from a man between 65 and 85 years old in good health and CMV-seropositive. This chain joins TRBV6-5 and TRBJ2-1; D unresolved. CDR3 loop: CASSYSNRYNEQFF. The CDR3 nucleotides read TGTGCCAGCAGTTACTCCAACAGATACAATGAGCAGTTCTTC.